The 18 T cell receptor beta chains in this list originate from one sample, sequenced in a study of blood T cells in healthy people across ages. A second PCR, run for 7 to 11 cycles, used a sample-barcoded 5' primer plus a J-beta primer mix. In TCRdb, the 5' RACE reads were re-called with MiXCR into one record per CDR3 protein. The sample has about 1.6 million distinct CDR3 sequences; 30% to 35% are singletons. Sequenced input: blood. These receptors were taken from a woman in her 30s in good health.

This clonotype came up a few times. The chain has TRBV6-5 and TRBJ1-2, with D possibly being TRBD1 (5 bases). CDR3 size: 15 residues. The V end was cut by 0 bases, the J end by 4 bases, with 12 bases between. Germline CDR1 MNHEY, CDR2 SVGAGI. The CDR3 DNA reads TGTGCCAGCAGTTACTCCGGGGGAGGTGGCTATGGCTACACCTTC. It yields the protein CASSYSGGGGYGYTF.

In this sample, this clonotype turned up a few times. J is TRBJ2-7 and V is TRBV3-1, with TRBD2 matching over 8 bases. In germline, CDR1 is LGHDT, CDR2 YNNKEL (reference sequence). The V gene end was trimmed by 4 bases and the J gene end by 5 bases; junction bases not matched to a gene: 7. The CDR3 sequence is 14 residues long. Here the CDR3 DNA reads TGTGCCAGCAGCCTGAAGCGGGAGTACCACGAGCAGTACTTC. This gives the protein CASSLKREYHEQYF.

This clonotype has a handful of counts. V is TRBV29-1 and J is TRBJ1-2; tentative D call: TRBD1 (5 bases). Germline values: CDR1 SQVTM, CDR2 ANQGSEA. The CDR3 extends over 13 amino acids. The CDR3 DNA follows: TGCAGTACTAGGACAAGTACTAACTATGGCTACACCTTC. It translates to CSTRTSTNYGYTF.

This clonotype was recorded a few times. V and J are TRBV11-3 and TRBJ2-1, with 8 bases that match TRBD2. The germline gives CDR1 SGHNT, CDR2 YENEEA. CDR3 length: 14 amino acids. Trimming removed 5 bases from V and 8 bases from J; junction bases left unmatched: 8. The CDR3 loop is CASSRSGSTHEQFF. The CDR3 nucleotides read TGTGCCAGCAGCCGGAGCGGGAGTACCCATGAGCAGTTCTTC.

Comment on this clonotype: The junction differs from germline at one of its ends, possibly a read error. The rearrangement uses TRBV7-3 and TRBJ2-1, with TRBD2 identical over 7 bases. This CDR3 region has 16 residues. From germline, CDR1 is SGHTA and CDR2 FQGTGA. The CDR3 DNA is TGTGCCAGCAGCTTATCGGGAGGATCGCCCCCGAATGGGCAGTTCTTC. This translates into CASSLSGGSPPNGQFF.

In this sample, this clonotype turned up many times. J is TRBJ1-2 and V is TRBV12-3 or TRBV12-4; D call uncertain. The CDR3 has 16 residues. With 3 bases removed from V and 8 bases from J, the gap between germline ends came to 22 bases. CDR3 bases: TGTGCCAGCAGTTTGAGTTTAAGTACTTACCTGCGGGGCTACACCTTC. Protein product: CASSLSLSTYLRGYTF.

About this clonotype itself: A much larger clone differs from this one at a single base, so this may be a read error. The chain links TRBV11-1 to TRBJ1-2; D ambiguous. The CDR3 totals 13 residues. Germline V CDR1 and CDR2: SGHAT, FQDESV (reference sequence). The germline V and J ends were trimmed by 4 bases and 4 bases, with 10 bases remaining between them. CDR3 region: CASSSTEPYGYTF. For the CDR3, the DNA is TGTGCCAGCAGCTCTACAGAGCCCTATGGCTACACCTTC.

The rearrangement links TRBV5-1 to TRBJ1-1; TRBD1 is a possible D gene (6 bases). V was cut by 0 bases and J by 0 bases, with 9 bases left in between. Per the germline V gene, CDR1 is SGHRS and CDR2 is YFSETQ. This CDR3 comprises 15 residues. The CDR3 DNA reads TGCGCCAGCAGCTTGGCGGCAGGGGTGAACACTGAAGCTTTCTTT. Translated: CASSLAAGVNTEAFF.

The chain joins TRBV5-4 to TRBJ2-1, with D perhaps assigned TRBD1 or TRBD2 (5 bases each). Per the germline V gene, CDR1 is SGHNT and CDR2 is YYREEE (reference sequence). This CDR3 has 14 residues. Trimming cost V 3 bases and J 8 bases, with 15 bases left between them. CDR3 sequence reads: CASSSLGRDDEQFF. The CDR3 DNA follows: TGTGCCAGCAGCTCCCTGGGCAGGGACGATGAGCAGTTCTTC. Combining the CDR3 with reference TRBV5-4 and TRBJ2-1 gives the whole variable domain ETGVTQSPTHLIKTRGQQVTLRCSSQSGHNTVSWYQQALGQGPQFIFQYYREEENGRGNFPPRFSGLQFPNYSSELNVNALELDDSALYLCASSSLGRDDEQFFGPGTRLTVL.

This clonotype was detected a few times. V is TRBV12-3 or TRBV12-4 and J is TRBJ2-7, with TRBD1 matching over 9 bases. V lost 6 bases to trimming and J lost 5 bases; unmatched junction nucleotides: 8. The CDR3 length is 14 residues. As DNA, the CDR3 is TGTGCCAGCAGAACCGGGACAGGGACCCACGAGCAGTACTTC. This translates into CASRTGTGTHEQYF.

This clonotype has a handful of counts. The chain couples TRBV12-3 or TRBV12-4 to TRBJ2-3; perhaps D is TRBD1 or TRBD2 (6 bases each). The CDR3 runs to 15 residues. Trimming took off 4 bases at V and 3 bases at J, with 14 bases between the two ends. CDR3 region: CASSSFGGRTDTQYF. The CDR3 DNA follows: TGTGCCAGCAGTTCATTTGGGGGGCGGACAGATACGCAGTATTTT.

The chain combines TRBV20-1 with TRBJ2-3; possibly TRBD1 for D (5 bases). Between the trimmed V and J ends, which lost 6 bases and 4 bases, there was a span of 14 bases. This CDR3 region has 13 residues. From germline, CDR1 is DFQATT and CDR2 SNEGSKA (reference sequence). The CDR3: CSASWGPADTQYF. For the CDR3, the DNA is TGCAGTGCGAGCTGGGGCCCCGCAGATACGCAGTATTTT.

On this clonotype: The junction departs from germline at one end; a sequencing error may be responsible. This chain connects TRBV27 to TRBJ2-5; no definite D call. The germline CDR1 and CDR2 sequences are MNHEY and SMNVEV (reference sequence). The CDR3 length is 13 residues. The CDR3 DNA reads as TGTGCCAGCAGTTTGTCCCTCCAAGGGACCCAGTACTTC. Translating it yields CASSLSLQGTQYF.

Ten or more counts support this clonotype. The V and J genes are TRBV29-1 and TRBJ1-1, with D tentatively TRBD1 (6 bases). The CDR3 loop spans 13 amino acids. Trimming left V 1 base short and J 2 bases short, with 8 bases between. Germline V gene data show CDR1 as SQVTM and CDR2 as ANQGSEA. In DNA, the CDR3 is TGCAGCGTTGAAGCAGGGGCAAACACTGAAGCTTTCTTT. Its protein product is CSVEAGANTEAFF.

The gene calls are TRBV20-1 and TRBJ1-5; D call uncertain. From germline, CDR1 is DFQATT and CDR2 SNEGSKA (reference sequence). V lost 7 bases to trimming and J lost 2 bases, with 9 bases between them. The CDR3 extends over 12 amino acids. CDR3 protein: CSGYNGNQPQHF. The CDR3 DNA sequence: TGCAGTGGCTACAATGGCAATCAGCCCCAGCATTTT.

The chain recombines TRBV7-7 with TRBJ2-3; 11 positions agree with TRBD2. Germline lookup yields CDR1 SSHAT and CDR2 FNYEAQ (reference sequence). The J segment lost 6 bases and the V segment lost 5 bases, leaving 7 bases of the junction unmatched. This CDR3 is built from 15 residues. The CDR3 DNA sequence: TGTGCCAGCAGCCAGAGTGGGACTAGCGGTGATACGCAGTATTTT. It codes for CASSQSGTSGDTQYF.

This clonotype occurred many times. The V and J genes are TRBV4-1 and TRBJ2-5, with D possibly being TRBD1 (5 bases). Germline CDR1 MGHRA, CDR2 YSYEKL. This CDR3 has 15 residues. V was clipped by 2 bases and J by 1 base, with 11 bases between them. CDR3 DNA sequence: TGCGCCAGCAGCCAAATAAGGGGTTCCCAAGAGACCCAGTACTTC. It codes for CASSQIRGSQETQYF.

Notes on this clonotype: Germline and junction disagree at one end, which may indicate a read error. This rearrangement joins TRBV27 to TRBJ2-7, with 7 bases aligning to TRBD2. The CDR3 sequence is 15 residues long. Germline V gene data show CDR1 as MNHEY and CDR2 as SMNVEV (reference sequence). The CDR3: CTSSFSWEGLHEQYF. The CDR3 DNA sequence: TGTACCAGCAGTTTTTCGTGGGAGGGCCTCCACGAGCAGTACTTC.